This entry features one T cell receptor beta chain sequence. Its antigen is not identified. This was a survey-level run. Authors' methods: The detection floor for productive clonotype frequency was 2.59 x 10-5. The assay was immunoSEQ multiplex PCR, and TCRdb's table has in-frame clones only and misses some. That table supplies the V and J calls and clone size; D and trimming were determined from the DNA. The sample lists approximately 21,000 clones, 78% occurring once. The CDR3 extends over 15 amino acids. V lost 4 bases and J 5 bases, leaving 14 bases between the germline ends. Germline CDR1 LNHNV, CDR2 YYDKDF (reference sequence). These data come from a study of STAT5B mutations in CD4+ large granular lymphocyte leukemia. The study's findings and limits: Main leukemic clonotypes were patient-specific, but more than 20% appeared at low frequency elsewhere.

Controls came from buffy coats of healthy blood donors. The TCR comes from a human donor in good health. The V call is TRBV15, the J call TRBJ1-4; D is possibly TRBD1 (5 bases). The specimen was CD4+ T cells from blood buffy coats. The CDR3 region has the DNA TGTGCCACCAGCATAGAGGGACGGCCGAATGAAAAACTGTTTTTT. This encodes CATSIEGRPNEKLFF.